The 27 T cell receptor beta chains below all came from one sample that was sequenced in a study of T cell responses to AZD1222 COVID-19 vaccine. Sequenced by immunoSEQ multiplex PCR; TCRdb stores in-frame clones only, minus some. Among fewer than 120,000 clones listed, nearly 90% were seen once. The source was peripheral blood, collected on day 0 of AZD1222 vaccination. The receptors come from an adult in good health.

J is TRBJ2-7 and V is TRBV7-8; D is uncertain. The CDR3 contains 11 residues. Germline V gene lookup returns CDR1 SGHVS and CDR2 FQNEAQ. The germline V and J ends were trimmed by 5 bases and 3 bases, with 5 bases remaining between them. The CDR3 is CASSPNYEQYF. In nucleotides, the CDR3 is TGTGCCAGCAGCCCGAACTACGAGCAGTACTTC.

This chain uses TRBV9 with TRBJ2-7; 8 bases line up with TRBD1. The junction had 7 bases not matched to a gene; V was cut back by 1 base and J by 7 bases. Germline CDR1 and CDR2: SGDLS and YYNGEE. The CDR3 runs to 14 residues. The CDR3 DNA is TGTGCCAGCAGCGTATACGGACAGGGCATGGAGCAGTACTTC. Translated: CASSVYGQGMEQYF. Using reference TRBV9 and TRBJ2-7 for the parts outside the CDR3, the full variable domain is DSGVTQTPKHLITATGQRVTLRCSPRSGDLSVYWYQQSLDQGLQFLIQYYNGEERAKGNILERFSAQQFPDLHSELNLSSLELGDSALYFCASSVYGQGMEQYFGPGTRLTVT.

This clone has a single count. This chain joins TRBV27 and TRBJ1-5, with D unclear. This CDR3 is 15 amino acids long. Trimming stripped 3 bases from V and 0 bases from J, with 9 bases between. Germline values: CDR1 MNHEY, CDR2 SMNVEV (reference sequence). The CDR3 protein is CASSFRGYSNQPQHF. In DNA, the CDR3 is TGTGCCAGCAGTTTCCGGGGTTATAGCAATCAGCCCCAGCATTTT.

The J gene is TRBJ1-2, the V gene TRBV19; D may be TRBD1 (5 bases). Trimming left V 7 bases short and J 0 bases short, with 12 bases between. CDR3 size: 14 residues. Germline V gene sequence: CDR1 LNHDA, CDR2 SQIVND (reference sequence). The CDR3 bases are TGTGCCAGTACCCGGTTAGGGGCTAACTATGGCTACACCTTC. Translating it yields CASTRLGANYGYTF.

The chain combines TRBV7-9 with TRBJ1-1, with D unresolved. There are 13 residues in the CDR3. Germline V gives CDR1 SEHNR, CDR2 FQNEAQ (reference sequence). The V gene lost 5 bases and the J gene lost 5 bases, with 12 bases spanning the gap. This CDR3 is CASSIESRTEAFF. In nucleotides, the CDR3 is TGTGCCAGCAGCATCGAATCCCGGACTGAAGCTTTCTTT.

The rearrangement joins TRBV7-2 to TRBJ2-5, with 10 bases fitting TRBD2. J lost 5 bases, V lost 1 base, and 10 bases had no gene match. The CDR3 runs to 17 residues. CDR1 SGHTA and CDR2 FQGNSA come from the germline V gene. The CDR3 loop is CASSLGGVGLAVETQYF. Here the CDR3 DNA reads TGTGCCAGCAGCTTAGGGGGGGTAGGACTAGCGGTCGAGACCCAGTACTTC.

The rearrangement joins TRBV28 to TRBJ1-5; D unclear. Germline V gene sequence: CDR1 MDHEN, CDR2 SYDVKM. The CDR3 length is 13 residues. V was trimmed by 8 bases and J by 7 bases, leaving 15 bases between them. The CDR3 loop is CASSDPPKQPQHF. CDR3 nucleotide sequence: TGTGCCAGCTCCGACCCCCCCAAGCAGCCCCAGCATTTT.

The chain is built from TRBV6-5 and TRBJ1-1; 7 positions agree with TRBD1. V lost 6 bases and J lost 2; bases outside the gene matches: 9. The CDR3 is 15 residues long. Germline values: CDR1 MNHEY, CDR2 SVGAGI. The CDR3 loop is CASRDISGGNTEAFF. CDR3 DNA sequence: TGTGCCAGCAGAGATATATCAGGGGGTAACACTGAAGCTTTCTTT.

This chain connects TRBV30 to TRBJ2-3; D unclear. The V end lost 7 bases, the J end lost 5 bases, and 13 bases lay between the germline ends. Germline V gene sequence: CDR1 GTSNPN, CDR2 SVGIG (reference sequence). The CDR3 runs 12 residues. This CDR3 reads CAYRASGDTQYF. CDR3 nucleotide sequence: TGTGCCTACCGGGCCTCCGGAGATACGCAGTATTTT.

CDR3 in amino acids: CASSQESSYEQYF. The CDR3 DNA reads TGTGCCAGCAGCCAGGAGTCCTCCTACGAGCAGTACTTC. The chain joins TRBV3-1 (or the pseudogene TRBV3-2) to TRBJ2-7; D uncertain. V was clipped by 3 bases and J by 0 bases, with 6 bases between them. This CDR3 has 13 amino acids. Germline loops: CDR1 LGHDT, CDR2 YNNKEL (reference sequence).

For this clone: Other DNA sequences in this sample translate to the same CDR3. The gene calls are TRBV19 and TRBJ2-7; the D gene is possibly TRBD2 (6 bases). Trimming cost V 0 bases and J 0 bases, with 9 bases left between them. The CDR3 is made up of 15 amino acids. Germline loops: CDR1 LNHDA, CDR2 SQIVND (reference sequence). CDR3 in amino acids: CASSIDRGLSYEQYF. CDR3 bases: TGTGCCAGTAGTATAGATAGGGGACTCTCCTACGAGCAGTACTTC.

The CDR3 loop reads CASSLVRGDEQYF. The CDR3 DNA is TGTGCCAGCAGCTTAGTAAGGGGGGATGAGCAGTACTTC. The rearrangement joins TRBV7-6 to TRBJ2-7; D could derive from TRBD1 or TRBD2 (6 bases each). Germline V gives CDR1 SGHVS, CDR2 FNYEAQ. The V gene lost 1 base and the J gene lost 7 bases, with 11 bases spanning the gap. The CDR3 covers 13 residues.

The chain recombines TRBV6-5 with TRBJ1-1; TRBD1 matches 9 bases. From germline, CDR1 is MNHEY and CDR2 SVGAGI. CDR3 length: 14 residues. Trimming cost V 11 bases and J 6 bases; bases outside gene matches: 13. This CDR3 is CASRDREGRAEAFF. The CDR3, as DNA: TGTGCCTCAAGGGACAGGGAGGGTCGGGCTGAAGCTTTCTTT.

The chain carries TRBV5-1 and TRBJ2-7; 9 nucleotides line up with TRBD1. Germline V gene sequence: CDR1 SGHRS, CDR2 YFSETQ. This CDR3 contains 16 residues. V lost 4 bases to trimming and J lost 3 bases; unmatched junction nucleotides: 11. The CDR3 region is CASSRDRAGEGYEQYF. The CDR3 DNA follows: TGCGCCAGCAGCAGGGACAGGGCGGGCGAGGGCTACGAGCAGTACTTC.

The chain employs TRBV7-8 and TRBJ2-7; 9 bases agree with TRBD1. The CDR3 length is 15 residues. V trimming: 1 base; J trimming: 4 bases; junction bases outside the gene matches: 5. CDR1 and CDR2 (germline): SGHVS, FQNEAQ. CDR3 sequence (DNA): TGTGCCAGCAGCTTAGGTGGGACAGGGTTGTACGAGCAGTACTTC. This codes for CASSLGGTGLYEQYF.

CDR3 nucleotides: TGTGCCAGCAGTTACTGGGGGGGAAACTACGAGCAGTACTTC. It specifies CASSYWGGNYEQYF. The rearrangement uses TRBV6-5 and TRBJ2-7, with 7 bases fitting TRBD2. Germline values: CDR1 MNHEY, CDR2 SVGAGI. V shed 1 base and J 3 bases; nucleotides not matched to a gene: 3. CDR3 size: 14 residues.

The chain joins TRBV18 to TRBJ1-1; D possibly corresponds to TRBD1 (5 bases). Deletions cut 0 bases from V and 1 base from J, with 6 bases between. From germline, CDR1 is KGHSH and CDR2 LQKENI. CDR3 length: 14 amino acids. CDR3 amino acids: CASSPPTENTEAFF. The CDR3 nucleotides read TGTGCCAGCTCACCACCGACAGAGAACACTGAAGCTTTCTTT.

This chain links TRBV6-5 with TRBJ2-7; weak D call: TRBD1 (5 bases). The germline gives CDR1 MNHEY, CDR2 SVGAGI. Deletions cut 6 bases from V and 5 bases from J, with 14 bases between. This CDR3 has 13 amino acids. The CDR3 DNA is TGTGCCAGCAGACCAGGGTTGGGCGACGAGCAGTACTTC. Encoded protein: CASRPGLGDEQYF.

The rearrangement uses TRBV5-1 and TRBJ2-3; a weak D match, TRBD2 (6 bases). V lost 2 bases to trimming and J lost 4 bases, with 11 bases between them. Germline CDR1 SGHRS, CDR2 YFSETQ. CDR3 length equals 14 residues. CDR3 loop: CASSFTSFADTQYF. The CDR3, as DNA: TGCGCCAGCAGCTTTACTAGCTTCGCAGATACGCAGTATTTT. Combining the CDR3 with reference TRBV5-1 and TRBJ2-3 gives the whole variable domain KAGVTQTPRYLIKTRGQQVTLSCSPISGHRSVSWYQQTPGQGLQFLFEYFSETQRNKGNFPGRFSGRQFSNSRSEMNVSTLELGDSALYLCASSFTSFADTQYFGPGTRLTVL.

The rearrangement links TRBV3-1 (or the pseudogene TRBV3-2) to TRBJ1-3; 11 nucleotides agree with TRBD1. CDR3 length equals 19 residues. Germline trimming cut 2 bases from V and 2 bases from J; bases unmatched to any gene: 11. Germline-derived CDR1 and CDR2 are LGHDT and YNNKEL (reference sequence). The CDR3 DNA reads TGTGCCAGCAGCCAATCAGATGGTTCGGGACAGGGGGCTGGAAACACCATATATTTT. Amino acid sequence: CASSQSDGSGQGAGNTIYF.

The rearrangement joins TRBV7-8 to TRBJ2-1; 11 nucleotides agree with TRBD2. The germline V gene has CDR1 SGHVS and CDR2 FQNEAQ. This CDR3 spans 17 amino acids. The junction had 3 bases not matched to a gene; V was cut back by 2 bases and J by 0 bases. In DNA, the CDR3 is TGTGCCAGCAGCTTAACTAGCGGGGGAAGCTCCTACAATGAGCAGTTCTTC. Translation: CASSLTSGGSSYNEQFF. The full variable domain, rest sourced from reference TRBV7-8 and TRBJ2-1, is GAGVSQSPRYKVAKRGQDVALRCDPISGHVSLFWYQQALGQGPEFLTYFQNEAQLDKSGLPSDRFFAERPEGSVSTLKIQRTQQEDSAVYLCASSLTSGGSSYNEQFFGPGTRLTVL.

V gene TRBV2 combines with J gene TRBJ1-1; perhaps TRBD1 as D (6 bases). Germline loops: CDR1 SNHLY, CDR2 FYNNEI. V lost 8 bases, J lost 6 bases, and 19 bases lay in between. The CDR3 runs to 14 residues. The CDR3 protein is CASARGAAGAEAFF. The DNA of the CDR3 is TGTGCCAGCGCTAGGGGGGCCGCAGGCGCTGAAGCTTTCTTT.

The chain is built from TRBV7-3 and TRBJ2-1, with D perhaps matching TRBD1 (7 bases). CDR1 SGHTA and CDR2 FQGTGA come from the germline V gene. V lost 5 bases, J lost 4 bases, and 15 bases lay in between. The CDR3 consists of 15 residues. The CDR3 region is CASSPGGTGYNEQFF. The CDR3 nucleotides are TGTGCCAGCAGCCCAGGGGGGACGGGATACAATGAGCAGTTCTTC.

This chain links TRBV13 with TRBJ2-1, with 12 positions matching TRBD2. Germline CDR1 reads PRHDT; CDR2 reads FYEKMQ (reference sequence). This CDR3 is built from 15 residues. After removal of 5 bases from V and 5 bases from J, the junction contained 4 bases not matched to a gene. The CDR3 bases are TGTGCCAGCAGCATTCGGACTAGCGGGAACAATGAGCAGTTCTTC. Protein product: CASSIRTSGNNEQFF.

This chain joins TRBV3-1 (or the pseudogene TRBV3-2) and TRBJ1-3; D remains unclear. V shed 4 bases and J shed 5 bases, with 6 bases lying between them. Germline CDR1 and CDR2: LGHDT and YNNKEL (reference sequence). CDR3 length equals 12 residues. CDR3 in amino acids: CASSLQRNTIYF. DNA for the CDR3: TGTGCCAGCAGCCTACAGCGAAACACCATATATTTT.

The genes are TRBV6-2 or TRBV6-3 and TRBJ2-3; D is uncertain. The CDR3 is 10 amino acids. Germline values: CDR1 MNHEY, CDR2 SVGEGT. With 2 bases removed from V and 12 bases from J, the gap between germline ends came to 6 bases. CDR3 in DNA: TGTGCCAGCAGTTACATTCACCAGTATTTT. Translating gives CASSYIHQYF.

This chain links TRBV5-4 with TRBJ2-3; D is undetermined. Deletions cut 4 bases from V and 1 base from J, with 13 bases between. The CDR3 sequence is 15 residues long. CDR1 SGHNT and CDR2 YYREEE come from the germline V gene (reference sequence). CDR3 loop: CASSARTDRTDTQYF. CDR3 nucleotide sequence: TGTGCCAGCAGCGCCCGGACGGACCGCACAGATACGCAGTATTTT.